These 32 T cell receptor beta chains came from one sample sequenced in a study of T-cell memory formation after mild COVID-19. Each CDR3 protein is one row after TCRdb ran MiXCR on the 5' RACE reads. The sample shows about 290,000 distinct CDR3 sequences, about a sixth of them seen only once. Sequencing was carried out using PBMCs or a T cell subset sorted from them (not recorded which). Source of these receptors: a man between 18 and 35 years old who had mild COVID-19 (a few samples of this study predate the infection). Cell type and time point are not known.

The chain links TRBV5-1 to TRBJ2-2; 7 bases are a match to TRBD2. Germline CDR1 and CDR2: SGHRS and YFSETQ. V shed 4 bases, J shed 1 base, and the junction held 4 bases outside the gene matches. This CDR3 has 15 residues. The CDR3 protein is CASSQASGNTGELFF. CDR3 nucleotide sequence: TGCGCCAGCAGCCAGGCTAGCGGGAACACCGGGGAGCTGTTTTTT. The whole variable domain, remainder taken from reference TRBV5-1 and TRBJ2-2, is KAGVTQTPRYLIKTRGQQVTLSCSPISGHRSVSWYQQTPGQGLQFLFEYFSETQRNKGNFPGRFSGRQFSNSRSEMNVSTLELGDSALYLCASSQASGNTGELFFGEGSRLTVL.

In its sample, this clonotype was seen a few times. This chain uses TRBV3-1 with TRBJ1-2; D ambiguous. Trimming stripped 4 bases from V and 10 bases from J, with 16 bases between. The CDR3 spans 13 residues. Germline assignment: CDR1 LGHDT and CDR2 YNNKEL (reference sequence). CDR3 DNA sequence: TGTGCCAGCAGCCCCGCCCTTGGGAGCGTCTACACCTTC. It encodes CASSPALGSVYTF. Full variable domain (remainder filled in from reference TRBV3-1 and TRBJ1-2): DTAVSQTPKYLVTQMGNDKSIKCEQNLGHDTMYWYKQDSKKFLKIMFSYNNKELIINETVPNRFSPKSPDKAHLNLHINSLELGDSAVYFCASSPALGSVYTFGSGTRLTVV.

This sequence joins TRBV6-5 and TRBJ1-2, with TRBD1 identical over 9 bases. With V trimmed by 2 bases and J by 7 bases, 14 bases remained unmatched. Germline CDR1 MNHEY, CDR2 SVGAGI. There are 17 residues in the CDR3. The CDR3 DNA sequence: TGTGCCAGCAGTTACCGACAGGGGGAAACACCACCGCGTGGCTACACCTTC. Residues: CASSYRQGETPPRGYTF.

This sequence joins TRBV28 and TRBJ1-6, with D tentatively TRBD1 (6 bases). V was pared by 4 bases and J by 7 bases, with 11 bases between. The germline V gene has CDR1 MDHEN and CDR2 SYDVKM. The CDR3 is 14 residues long. The CDR3 loop is CASSSATGNSPLHF. CDR3 nucleotides: TGTGCCAGCAGTTCAGCTACAGGGAATTCACCCCTCCACTTT.

This clonotype appeared a few times. V is TRBV24-1 and J is TRBJ2-1; a weak D match, TRBD1 (6 bases). Trimming cost V 4 bases and J 2 bases, with 14 bases left between them. The CDR3 runs 16 residues. Germline assignment: CDR1 KGHDR and CDR2 SFDVKD. The CDR3 DNA reads as TGTGCCACCAGTGACCGCACAGGGCTCGCCTACAATGAGCAGTTCTTC. This sequence encodes CATSDRTGLAYNEQFF.

This clonotype was seen a handful of times. Mismatch with germline at one junction end may stem from a read error. The chain combines TRBV20-1 with TRBJ1-1; D gene ambiguous. Germline lookup yields CDR1 DFQATT and CDR2 SNEGSKA (reference sequence). This CDR3 contains 13 residues. CDR3 bases: TGCAGTGCTGGAGACACCCCTGGCGCTGAAGCTTTCTTT. As protein: CSAGDTPGAEAFF.

In this sample, this clonotype turned up many times. The chain recombines TRBV24-1 with TRBJ2-3; 12 nucleotides agree with TRBD2. CDR3 length: 17 residues. CDR1 is KGHDR and CDR2 is SFDVKD in the germline V gene. V lost 5 bases and J lost 3; bases outside the gene matches: 8. CDR3 in amino acids: CATSGRGLAGRTDTQYF. CDR3 coding DNA: TGTGCCACCAGTGGAAGAGGACTAGCGGGGAGAACAGATACGCAGTATTTT.

The V call is TRBV7-2, the J call TRBJ2-3, with 7 bases fitting TRBD2. This CDR3 has 15 amino acids. V was pared by 0 bases and J by 8 bases, with 8 bases of the junction left unmatched. CDR1 and CDR2 (germline): SGHTA, FQGNSA. CDR3 amino acids: CASSLATSRDGTQYF. In DNA, the CDR3 is TGTGCCAGCAGCTTAGCGACTAGCCGTGACGGTACGCAGTATTTT.

This clonotype was detected only a few times. The rearrangement uses TRBV5-1 and TRBJ2-5; D might be TRBD1 (5 bases). This CDR3 region has 17 residues. Trimming removed 1 base at V and 0 bases at J, with 16 bases between. The V gene's germline CDR1 is SGHRS and CDR2 YFSETQ. The CDR3 region is CASSLPRAGPYQETQYF. DNA for the CDR3: TGCGCCAGCAGCTTGCCCAGGGCAGGACCGTACCAAGAGACCCAGTACTTC.

This clonotype was seen a handful of times. The chain recombines TRBV7-2 with TRBJ2-5; 10 bases fit TRBD2. After removal of 0 bases from V and 1 base from J, the junction contained 5 bases not matched to a gene. CDR1 is SGHTA and CDR2 is FQGNSA in the germline V gene. This CDR3 is built from 17 residues. For the CDR3, the DNA is TGTGCCAGCAGCTTAGCGGGAGCGGGGGGGCCCCAAGAGACCCAGTACTTC. It codes for CASSLAGAGGPQETQYF.

This clonotype was seen a few times. The V call is TRBV7-9, the J call TRBJ1-6; D remains unclear. The V gene lost 1 base and the J gene lost 11 bases, with 12 bases spanning the gap. This CDR3 has 14 residues. Per the germline V gene, CDR1 is SEHNR and CDR2 is FQNEAQ (reference sequence). CDR3 sequence: CASSLGGNVTPLHF. CDR3 DNA: TGTGCCAGCAGCTTAGGAGGGAATGTTACACCCCTCCACTTT. Based on the CDR3 plus reference TRBV7-9 and TRBJ1-6, the full variable domain is DTGVSQNPRHKITKRGQNVTFRCDPISEHNRLYWYRQTLGQGPEFLTYFQNEAQLEKSRLLSDRFSAERPKGSFSTLEIQRTEQGDSAMYLCASSLGGNVTPLHFGNGTRLTVT.

In its sample, this clonotype was seen many times. The CDR3 sequence: CASSYAAYNEQFF. CDR3 nucleotide sequence: TGTGCCAGCAGTTATGCGGCTTACAATGAGCAGTTCTTC. This chain uses TRBV6-2 or TRBV6-3 with TRBJ2-1, with D uncertain. The germline V gene has CDR1 MNHEY and CDR2 SVGEGT. V lost 3 bases to trimming and J lost 4 bases, with 7 bases between them. This CDR3 is built from 13 residues.

The gene calls are TRBV6-2 or TRBV6-3 and TRBJ2-1; D assignment may be TRBD1 or TRBD2 (6 bases each). Germline V gene lookup returns CDR1 MNHEY and CDR2 SVGEGT. The CDR3 loop spans 16 amino acids. V shed 9 bases and J shed 2 bases, with 20 bases lying between them. CDR3 protein: CASSPRRGQTYNEQFF. CDR3 bases: TGTGCCAGTAGCCCACGCCGGGGGCAGACCTACAATGAGCAGTTCTTC.

The chain combines TRBV7-9 with TRBJ1-1; D unresolved. The CDR3 covers 13 residues. CDR1 and CDR2 from the germline V gene are SEHNR and FQNEAQ (reference sequence). The V and J ends lost 0 bases and 6 bases respectively, with 8 bases between them. The CDR3: CASSLANGPEAFF. The DNA for the CDR3 is TGTGCCAGCAGCTTAGCCAACGGCCCTGAAGCTTTCTTT.

V is TRBV28 and J is TRBJ1-1, with 9 positions matching TRBD1. CDR1 is MDHEN, CDR2 SYDVKM, per germline. V lost 4 bases, J lost 6 bases, and 12 bases stayed unmatched. The CDR3 covers 16 residues. The CDR3 reads CASSSPSDRGKPEAFF. The DNA of the CDR3 is TGTGCCAGCAGTTCCCCTTCGGACAGGGGTAAACCTGAAGCTTTCTTT.

This clonotype showed up just a few times. The chain couples TRBV20-1 to TRBJ2-2; TRBD2 matches 9 bases. The CDR3 is 15 residues long. Germline V gives CDR1 DFQATT, CDR2 SNEGSKA (reference sequence). The V and J ends lost 2 bases and 1 base, in that order; junction bases with no gene match: 2. The CDR3 loop reads CSARLAGRNTGELFF. The CDR3 bases are TGCAGTGCTAGACTAGCGGGGAGGAACACCGGGGAGCTGTTTTTT.

This chain connects TRBV18 to TRBJ2-7; D remains ambiguous. Germline V gene data show CDR1 as KGHSH and CDR2 as LQKENI. CDR3 length equals 14 residues. The V end lost 3 bases, the J end lost 5 bases, and 14 bases lay between the germline ends. For the CDR3, the DNA is TGTGCCAGCTCACCGCCCGGTGGCATCCACGAGCAGTACTTC. It yields the protein CASSPPGGIHEQYF.

This clonotype was seen more than once but under ten times. The V call is TRBV7-8, the J call TRBJ1-6, with TRBD1 matching 8 bases. The length of the CDR3 is 16 residues. Germline loops: CDR1 SGHVS, CDR2 FQNEAQ. V was clipped by 5 bases and J by 9 bases; unmatched bases: 12. The CDR3 DNA follows: TGTGCCAGCAGCCAGGACAGGGTCCTTTCCAGTTCACCCCTCCACTTT. It encodes CASSQDRVLSSSPLHF. The full variable domain, completed using reference TRBV7-8 and TRBJ1-6, is GAGVSQSPRYKVAKRGQDVALRCDPISGHVSLFWYQQALGQGPEFLTYFQNEAQLDKSGLPSDRFFAERPEGSVSTLKIQRTQQEDSAVYLCASSQDRVLSSSPLHFGNGTRLTVT.

The V gene is TRBV7-2, the J gene TRBJ2-3, with 9 nucleotides matching TRBD2. With V trimmed by 3 bases and J by 2 bases, 3 bases remained unmatched. In germline, CDR1 is SGHTA, CDR2 FQGNSA. The CDR3 loop spans 15 amino acids. CDR3 sequence: CASSLLAGYTDTQYF. DNA of the CDR3: TGTGCCAGCAGCTTGCTAGCGGGGTACACAGATACGCAGTATTTT.

This chain uses TRBV7-2 with TRBJ2-4; TRBD1 is a possible D gene (6 bases). V was cut by 3 bases and J by 0 bases, with 12 bases left in between. This CDR3 is 16 amino acids long. CDR1 and CDR2 (germline): SGHTA, FQGNSA. The DNA of the CDR3 is TGTGCCAGCAGCTTTCAGGGGACATTAGCCAAAAACATTCAGTACTTC. This translates into CASSFQGTLAKNIQYF.

CDR3 DNA sequence: TGTGCCAGCAGCTCAGGGACAGGGAGGAACTATGGCTACACCTTC. Translated, it gives CASSSGTGRNYGYTF. The chain recombines TRBV7-2 with TRBJ1-2; 9 bases fit TRBD1. J was trimmed by 2 bases and V by 4 bases; bases with no gene match: 5. The length of the CDR3 is 15 residues. Germline values: CDR1 SGHTA, CDR2 FQGNSA. Supplemented by reference TRBV7-2 and TRBJ1-2, the full variable domain reads GAGVSQSPSNKVTEKGKDVELRCDPISGHTALYWYRQSLGQGLEFLIYFQGNSAPDKSGLPSDRFSAERTGGSVSTLTIQRTQQEDSAVYLCASSSGTGRNYGYTFGSGTRLTVV.

The gene calls are TRBV6-5 and TRBJ2-2, with 11 bases matching TRBD2. The CDR3 covers 18 residues. The V gene's germline CDR1 is MNHEY and CDR2 SVGAGI. V lost 0 bases, J lost 5 bases, and 8 bases stayed unmatched. The CDR3 loop is CASSYSVAGGPVTGELFF. The CDR3 DNA is TGTGCCAGCAGTTACTCCGTAGCGGGGGGGCCGGTGACCGGGGAGCTGTTTTTT.

J is TRBJ2-3 and V is TRBV9; tentatively, D is TRBD2 (5 bases). This CDR3 region has 14 residues. The germline CDR1 and CDR2 sequences are SGDLS and YYNGEE. The germline V and J ends were trimmed by 3 bases and 4 bases, with 12 bases remaining between them. The CDR3 sequence is CASSDPRVPDTQYF. The CDR3 nucleotides read TGTGCCAGCAGCGACCCGAGGGTCCCAGATACGCAGTATTTT.

This chain links TRBV29-1 with TRBJ2-1, with 9 bases fitting TRBD2. V trimming: 6 bases; J trimming: 6 bases; junction bases outside the gene matches: 6. The CDR3 runs 13 residues. Per the germline V gene, CDR1 is SQVTM and CDR2 is ANQGSEA. The CDR3 bases are TGCAGCGTATGGCGGGGGGGCCTCAATGAGCAGTTCTTC. Protein sequence: CSVWRGGLNEQFF.

There are a few counts of this clonotype. This chain joins TRBV11-2 and TRBJ2-6, with TRBD1 matching over 9 bases. The CDR3 is 18 amino acids. Losses at the gene ends were 5 bases for V and 1 base for J; bases not matched to a gene: 9. Germline V gene lookup returns CDR1 SGHAT and CDR2 FQNNGV. CDR3 in DNA: TGTGCCAGCAGCCGCGGACAGGGGATCTTTTCTGGGGCCAACGTCCTGACTTTC. The encoded protein is CASSRGQGIFSGANVLTF.

The CDR3 DNA is TGTGCCAGCAGTTTCACAGGGGGCAGGCAGCCCCAGCATTTT. Its translation is CASSFTGGRQPQHF. This chain uses TRBV27 with TRBJ1-5; 9 nucleotides agree with TRBD1. The CDR3 length is 14 residues. In germline, CDR1 is MNHEY, CDR2 SMNVEV (reference sequence). J was trimmed by 7 bases and V by 3 bases; bases with no gene match: 4.

The table lists this clonotype with a count of one. This sequence joins TRBV24-1 and TRBJ1-5; D unresolved. Germline CDR1 KGHDR, CDR2 SFDVKD. Trimming stripped 4 bases from V and 4 bases from J, with 10 bases between. This CDR3 has 14 amino acids. DNA of the CDR3: TGTGCCACCAGTGACCATGATACGAATCAGCCCCAGCATTTT. It encodes CATSDHDTNQPQHF.

The rearrangement uses TRBV5-5 and TRBJ2-7, with TRBD1 matching over 7 bases. With V trimmed by 2 bases and J by 2 bases, 7 bases remained unmatched. The germline V gene encodes CDR1 SGHKS and CDR2 YYEKEE (reference sequence). The CDR3 spans 15 residues. The CDR3 DNA follows: TGTGCCAGCAGCTTTAAGTCAGGGGGTGCCTACGAGCAGTACTTC. Its translation is CASSFKSGGAYEQYF.

The rearrangement joins TRBV25-1 to TRBJ2-7; tentatively, D is TRBD2 (6 bases). V lost 3 bases, J lost 4 bases, and 13 bases lay in between. CDR3 length: 14 amino acids. Germline V gives CDR1 MGHDK, CDR2 SYGVNS. CDR3 amino acids: CASSDTRGYYEQYF. The DNA of the CDR3 is TGTGCCAGCAGTGATACCCGGGGGTATTACGAGCAGTACTTC.

The chain employs TRBV6-2 or TRBV6-3 and TRBJ2-7; TRBD1 might be the D (6 bases). Trimming stripped 8 bases from V and 2 bases from J, with 13 bases between. This CDR3 has 13 residues. The germline CDR1 and CDR2 sequences are MNHEY and SVGEGT. CDR3 in amino acids: CASSDRPTYEQYV. In nucleotides, the CDR3 is TGTGCCAGCTCAGACAGGCCCACCTACGAGCAGTACGTC.

V usage is TRBV4-1 and J usage is TRBJ1-2; the D gene is possibly TRBD1 (6 bases). CDR1 and CDR2 (germline): MGHRA, YSYEKL. CDR3 length: 14 amino acids. Trimming stripped 1 base from V and 8 bases from J, with 14 bases between. The CDR3 is CASSQGGAEWGYTF. The CDR3, as DNA: TGCGCCAGCAGCCAAGGGGGGGCCGAGTGGGGCTACACCTTC.

This clonotype was seen ten or more times. The chain links TRBV12-3 or TRBV12-4 to TRBJ2-1; 8 bases are a match to TRBD2. The CDR3 consists of 14 residues. Germline trimming cut 4 bases from V and 4 bases from J; bases unmatched to any gene: 3. The CDR3 here is CASSSGGAYNEQFF. The CDR3 DNA is TGTGCCAGCAGTTCCGGGGGGGCTTACAATGAGCAGTTCTTC.